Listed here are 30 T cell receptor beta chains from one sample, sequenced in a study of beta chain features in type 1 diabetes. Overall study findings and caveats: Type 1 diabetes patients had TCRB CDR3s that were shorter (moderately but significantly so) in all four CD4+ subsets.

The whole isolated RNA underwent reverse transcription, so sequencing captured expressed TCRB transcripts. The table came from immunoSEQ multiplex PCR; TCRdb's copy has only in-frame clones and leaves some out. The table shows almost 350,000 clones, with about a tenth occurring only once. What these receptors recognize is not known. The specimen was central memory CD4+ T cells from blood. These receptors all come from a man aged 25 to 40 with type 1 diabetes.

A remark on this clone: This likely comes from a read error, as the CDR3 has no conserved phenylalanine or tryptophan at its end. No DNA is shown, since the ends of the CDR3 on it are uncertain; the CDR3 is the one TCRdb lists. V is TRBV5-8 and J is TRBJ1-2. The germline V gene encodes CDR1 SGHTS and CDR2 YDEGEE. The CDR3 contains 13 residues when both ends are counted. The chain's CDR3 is CASSLVSGGRWNP.

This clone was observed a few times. Here the CDR3 reads CASSLASGGIEQFF. CDR3 coding DNA: TGTGCCAGCAGCTTGGCTAGCGGGGGTATTGAGCAGTTCTTC. The chain employs TRBV7-2 and TRBJ2-1; TRBD2 matches at 10 bases. Trimming at V came to 3 bases and at J to 9 bases, leaving 5 bases not matched to a gene. CDR1 and CDR2 (germline): SGHTA, FQGNSA. This CDR3 has 14 amino acids.

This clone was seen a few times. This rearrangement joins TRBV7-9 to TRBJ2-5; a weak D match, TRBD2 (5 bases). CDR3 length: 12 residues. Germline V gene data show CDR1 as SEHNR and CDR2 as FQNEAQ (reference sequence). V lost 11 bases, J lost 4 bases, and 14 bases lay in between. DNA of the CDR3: TGTGCCGAGGAGCGGTCCCTAGAGACCCAGTACTTC. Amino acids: CAEERSLETQYF.

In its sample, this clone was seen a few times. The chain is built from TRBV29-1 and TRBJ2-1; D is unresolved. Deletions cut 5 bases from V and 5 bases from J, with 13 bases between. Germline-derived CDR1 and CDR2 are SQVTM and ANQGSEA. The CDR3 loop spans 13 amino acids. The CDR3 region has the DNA TGCAGCGTTCGAGACCAGCTCGACAATGAGCAGTTCTTC. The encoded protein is CSVRDQLDNEQFF.

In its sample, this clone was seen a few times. The CDR3 DNA sequence: TGCGCCAGCAGCTTCAGGGGGGGCAATCAGCCCCAGCATTTT. This translates into CASSFRGGNQPQHF. The rearrangement links TRBV5-1 to TRBJ1-5; 7 nucleotides line up with TRBD1. Germline V CDR1 and CDR2: SGHRS, YFSETQ. The CDR3 loop spans 14 amino acids. Trimming cost V 2 bases and J 2 bases; bases outside gene matches: 1. The entire variable domain, with the rest obtained from reference TRBV5-1 and TRBJ1-5, is as follows: KAGVTQTPRYLIKTRGQQVTLSCSPISGHRSVSWYQQTPGQGLQFLFEYFSETQRNKGNFPGRFSGRQFSNSRSEMNVSTLELGDSALYLCASSFRGGNQPQHFGDGTRLSIL.

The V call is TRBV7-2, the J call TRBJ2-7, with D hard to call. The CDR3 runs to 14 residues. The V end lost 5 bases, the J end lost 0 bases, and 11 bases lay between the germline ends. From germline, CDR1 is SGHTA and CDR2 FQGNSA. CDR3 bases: TGTGCCAGCAGCCCAGTTACAGTCTCCTACGAGCAGTACTTC. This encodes CASSPVTVSYEQYF.

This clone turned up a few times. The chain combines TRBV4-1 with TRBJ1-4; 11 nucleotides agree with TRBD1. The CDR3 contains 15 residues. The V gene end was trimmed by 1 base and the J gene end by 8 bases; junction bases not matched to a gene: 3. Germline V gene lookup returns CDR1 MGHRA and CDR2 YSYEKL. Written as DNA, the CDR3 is TGCGCCAGCAGCCAAGTGGGGACAGGGGGGGAAAAACTGTTTTTT. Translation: CASSQVGTGGEKLFF.

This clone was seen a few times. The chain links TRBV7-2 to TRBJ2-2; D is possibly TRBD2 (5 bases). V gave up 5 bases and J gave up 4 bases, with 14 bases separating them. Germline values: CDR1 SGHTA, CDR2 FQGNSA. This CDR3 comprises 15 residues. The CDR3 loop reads CASSQAGEPTGELFF. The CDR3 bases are TGTGCCAGCAGCCAGGCCGGGGAGCCCACCGGGGAGCTGTTTTTT.

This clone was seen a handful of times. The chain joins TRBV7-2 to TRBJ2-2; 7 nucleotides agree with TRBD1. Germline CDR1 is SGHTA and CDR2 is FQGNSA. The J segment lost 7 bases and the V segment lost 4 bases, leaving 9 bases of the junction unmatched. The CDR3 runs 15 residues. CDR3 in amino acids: CASSSNTGVGGELFF. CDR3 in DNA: TGTGCCAGCAGCTCAAACACAGGGGTAGGCGGGGAGCTGTTTTTT. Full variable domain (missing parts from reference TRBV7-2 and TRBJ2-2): GAGVSQSPSNKVTEKGKDVELRCDPISGHTALYWYRQSLGQGLEFLIYFQGNSAPDKSGLPSDRFSAERTGGSVSTLTIQRTQQEDSAVYLCASSSNTGVGGELFFGEGSRLTVL.

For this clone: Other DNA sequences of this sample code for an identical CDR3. CDR3 sequence (DNA): TGTGCCAGCAGCCCTCGAGGGCCAGATACGCAGTATTTT. Translating gives CASSPRGPDTQYF. V gene TRBV7-9 combines with J gene TRBJ2-3, with D possibly TRBD2 on 5 matching bases. Germline CDR1 reads SEHNR; CDR2 reads FQNEAQ (reference sequence). The CDR3 covers 13 residues. V shed 5 bases and J shed 4 bases, with 10 bases lying between them. The full variable domain, with the rest looked up from reference TRBV7-9 and TRBJ2-3, is DTGVSQNPRHKITKRGQNVTFRCDPISEHNRLYWYRQTLGQGPEFLTYFQNEAQLEKSRLLSDRFSAERPKGSFSTLEIQRTEQGDSAMYLCASSPRGPDTQYFGPGTRLTVL.

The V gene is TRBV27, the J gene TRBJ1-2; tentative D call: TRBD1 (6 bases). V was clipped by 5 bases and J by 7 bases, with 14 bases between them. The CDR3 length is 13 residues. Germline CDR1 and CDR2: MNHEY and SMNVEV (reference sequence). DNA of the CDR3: TGTGCCAGCAGTCTACAGGGTAAAGGTGGCTACACCTTC. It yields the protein CASSLQGKGGYTF.

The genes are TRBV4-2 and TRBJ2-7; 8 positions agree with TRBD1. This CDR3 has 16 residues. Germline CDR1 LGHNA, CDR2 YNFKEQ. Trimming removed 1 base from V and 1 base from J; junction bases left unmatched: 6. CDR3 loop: CASSQGTGTGSYEQYF. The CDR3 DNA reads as TGTGCCAGCAGCCAAGGTACAGGGACAGGTTCCTACGAGCAGTACTTC.

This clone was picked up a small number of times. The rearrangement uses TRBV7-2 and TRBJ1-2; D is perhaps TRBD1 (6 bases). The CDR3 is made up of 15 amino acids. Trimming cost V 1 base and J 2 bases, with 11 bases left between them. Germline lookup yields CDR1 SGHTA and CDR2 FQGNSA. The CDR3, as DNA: TGTGCCAGCAGCTTAGAAGGGGGAGAGAACTATGGCTACACCTTC. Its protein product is CASSLEGGENYGYTF.

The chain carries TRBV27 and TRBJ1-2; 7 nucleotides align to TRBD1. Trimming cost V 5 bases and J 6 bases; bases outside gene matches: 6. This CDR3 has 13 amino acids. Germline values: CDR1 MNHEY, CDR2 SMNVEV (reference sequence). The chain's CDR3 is CASSLQGLNGYTF. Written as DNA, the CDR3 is TGTGCCAGCAGTCTACAGGGGCTAAATGGCTACACCTTC.

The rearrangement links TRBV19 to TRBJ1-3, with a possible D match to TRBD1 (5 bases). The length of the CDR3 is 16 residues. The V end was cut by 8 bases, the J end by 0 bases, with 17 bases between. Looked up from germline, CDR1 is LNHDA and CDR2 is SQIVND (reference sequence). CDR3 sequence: CASAQPWGDSGNTIYF. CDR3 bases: TGTGCCAGTGCCCAACCTTGGGGGGACTCTGGAAACACCATATATTTT. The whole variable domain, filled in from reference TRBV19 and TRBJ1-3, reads DGGITQSPKYLFRKEGQNVTLSCEQNLNHDAMYWYRQDPGQGLRLIYYSQIVNDFQKGDIAEGYSVSREKKESFPLTVTSAQKNPTAFYLCASAQPWGDSGNTIYFGEGSWLTVV.

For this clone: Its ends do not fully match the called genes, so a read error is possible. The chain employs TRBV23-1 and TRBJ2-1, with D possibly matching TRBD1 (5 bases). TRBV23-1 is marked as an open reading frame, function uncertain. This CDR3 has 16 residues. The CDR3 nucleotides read TGCGCCAGCAGCCAATCGGGCGGAAGGGGCTACCATGAGCAGTTCTTC. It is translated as CASSQSGGRGYHEQFF.

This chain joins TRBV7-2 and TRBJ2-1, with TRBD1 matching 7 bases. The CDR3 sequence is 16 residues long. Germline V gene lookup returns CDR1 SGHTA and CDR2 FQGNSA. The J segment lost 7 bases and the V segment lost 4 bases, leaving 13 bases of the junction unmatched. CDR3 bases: TGTGCCAGCAGCTCCCCCCCCGGGACAGCAATTAATGAGCAGTTCTTC. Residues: CASSSPPGTAINEQFF.

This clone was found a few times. CDR3 in DNA: TGTGCCAGCAGGTTAACAGGGGAAAATGAAAAACTGTTTTTT. Its translation: CASRLTGENEKLFF. V usage is TRBV6-6 and J usage is TRBJ1-4; 7 bases line up with TRBD1. V lost 6 bases and J lost 5; bases outside the gene matches: 6. Germline CDR1 MNHNY, CDR2 SVGAGI (reference sequence). The CDR3 runs to 14 residues.

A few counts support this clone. CDR3 in amino acids: CASSPGRNYGYTF. CDR3 sequence (DNA): TGTGCCAGCAGCCCGGGCAGAAACTATGGCTACACCTTC. This chain links TRBV7-8 with TRBJ1-2; D gene ambiguous. Trimming shortened V by 5 bases and J by 2 bases, and 9 bases separated the two germline ends. This CDR3 region has 13 residues. The V gene's germline CDR1 is SGHVS and CDR2 FQNEAQ.

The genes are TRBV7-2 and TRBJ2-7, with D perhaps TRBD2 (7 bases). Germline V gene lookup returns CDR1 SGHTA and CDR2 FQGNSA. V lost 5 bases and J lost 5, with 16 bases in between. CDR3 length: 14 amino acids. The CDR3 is CASSHSGGGHEQYF. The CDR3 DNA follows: TGTGCCAGCAGCCATTCCGGCGGGGGCCACGAGCAGTACTTC. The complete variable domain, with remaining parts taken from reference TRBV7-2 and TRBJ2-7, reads GAGVSQSPSNKVTEKGKDVELRCDPISGHTALYWYRQSLGQGLEFLIYFQGNSAPDKSGLPSDRFSAERTGGSVSTLTIQRTQQEDSAVYLCASSHSGGGHEQYFGPGTRLTVT.

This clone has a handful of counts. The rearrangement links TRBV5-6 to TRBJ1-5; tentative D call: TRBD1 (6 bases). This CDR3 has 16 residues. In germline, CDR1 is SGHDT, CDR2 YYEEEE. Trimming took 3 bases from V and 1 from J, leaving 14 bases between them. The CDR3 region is CASSSGTGQSNQPQHF. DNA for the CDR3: TGTGCCAGCAGCTCGGGCACAGGGCAGAGCAATCAGCCCCAGCATTTT.

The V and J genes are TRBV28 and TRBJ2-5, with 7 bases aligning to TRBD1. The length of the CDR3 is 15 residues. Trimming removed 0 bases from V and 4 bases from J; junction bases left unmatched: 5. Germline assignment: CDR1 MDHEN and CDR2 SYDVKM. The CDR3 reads CASSLWQGVRETQYF. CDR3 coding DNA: TGTGCCAGCAGTTTATGGCAGGGGGTCAGAGAGACCCAGTACTTC.

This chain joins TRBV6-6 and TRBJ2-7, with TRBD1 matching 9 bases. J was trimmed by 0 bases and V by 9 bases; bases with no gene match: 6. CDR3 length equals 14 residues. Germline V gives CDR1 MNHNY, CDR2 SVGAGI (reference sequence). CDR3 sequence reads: CASVQGAGSYEQYF. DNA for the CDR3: TGTGCCAGTGTACAGGGGGCAGGCTCCTACGAGCAGTACTTC.

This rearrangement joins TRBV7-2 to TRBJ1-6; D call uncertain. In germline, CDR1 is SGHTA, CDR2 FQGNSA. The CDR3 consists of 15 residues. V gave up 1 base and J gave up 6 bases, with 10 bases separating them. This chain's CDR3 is CASSLEEGGNSPLHF. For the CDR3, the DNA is TGTGCCAGCAGCTTAGAGGAGGGAGGTAATTCACCCCTCCACTTT.

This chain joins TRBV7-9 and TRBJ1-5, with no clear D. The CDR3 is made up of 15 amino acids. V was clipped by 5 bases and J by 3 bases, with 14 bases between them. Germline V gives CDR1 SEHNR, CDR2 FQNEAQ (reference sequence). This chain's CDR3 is CASSIGGSNNQPQHF. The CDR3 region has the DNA TGTGCCAGCAGCATAGGAGGTTCTAACAATCAGCCCCAGCATTTT.

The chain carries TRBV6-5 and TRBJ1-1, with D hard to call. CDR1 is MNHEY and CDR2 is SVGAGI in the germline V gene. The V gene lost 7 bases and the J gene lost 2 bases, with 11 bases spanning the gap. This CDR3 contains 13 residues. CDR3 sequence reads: CASNSPQNTEAFF. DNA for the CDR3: TGTGCCAGCAACTCTCCCCAAAACACTGAAGCTTTCTTT.

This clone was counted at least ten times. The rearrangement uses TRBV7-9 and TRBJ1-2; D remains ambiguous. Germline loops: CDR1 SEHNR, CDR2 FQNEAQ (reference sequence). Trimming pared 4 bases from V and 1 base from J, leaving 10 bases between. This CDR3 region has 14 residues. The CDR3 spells CASSSLHFNYGYTF. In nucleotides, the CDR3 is TGTGCCAGCAGCTCCCTCCATTTTAACTATGGCTACACCTTC.

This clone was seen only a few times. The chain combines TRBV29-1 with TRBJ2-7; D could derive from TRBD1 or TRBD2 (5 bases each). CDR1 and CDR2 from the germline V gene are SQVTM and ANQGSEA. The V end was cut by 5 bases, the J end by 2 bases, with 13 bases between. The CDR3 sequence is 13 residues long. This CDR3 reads CSVSRGDAYEQYF. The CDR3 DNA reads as TGCAGCGTTTCACGAGGGGACGCCTACGAGCAGTACTTC.

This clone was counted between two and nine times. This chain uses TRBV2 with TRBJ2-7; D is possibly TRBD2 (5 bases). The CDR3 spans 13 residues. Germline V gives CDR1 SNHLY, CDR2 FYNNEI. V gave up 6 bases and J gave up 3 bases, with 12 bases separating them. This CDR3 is CASRQDGIYEQYF. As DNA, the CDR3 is TGTGCCAGCAGGCAAGACGGGATCTACGAGCAGTACTTC.

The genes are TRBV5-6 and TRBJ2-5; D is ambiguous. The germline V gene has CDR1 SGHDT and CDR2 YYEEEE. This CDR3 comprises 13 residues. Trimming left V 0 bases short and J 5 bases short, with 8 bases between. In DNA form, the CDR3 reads TGTGCCAGCAGCTTGGGGCCCCGGGAGACCCAGTACTTC. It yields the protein CASSLGPRETQYF.